At least ten counts were recorded for the clone carrying this TCR beta chain. This record comes from a study of human T cells and chemical hapten exposure. TCRdb independently ran MiXCR on the RACE reads; one entry per CDR3 protein. The sample has about 98,000 distinct CDR3 sequences, 10% to 13% seen once. Time point defined: pre-sensitization, week 0. Treatment indicated: therapeutic diphenylcyclopropenone sensitization with weekly scalp DPC. Germline assignment: CDR1 SGHRS and CDR2 YFSETQ. This CDR3 is built from 16 residues. Losses at the gene ends were 4 bases for V and 2 bases for J; bases not matched to a gene: 11.

V usage is TRBV5-1 and J usage is TRBJ2-5; the match to TRBD1 covers 7 bases. The source was whole blood, collected in connection with sensitization to the hapten diphenylcyclopropenone (DPC). The TCR originated in a woman aged 55 to 70 with alopecia areata. Some clones in this sample may be carry-over from other donors' samples. CDR3 coding DNA: TGCGCCAGCAGCATAGGAAGGGGGCGCGGGCAAGAGACCCAGTACTTC. Translated: CASSIGRGRGQETQYF.